Below, 17 T cell receptor beta chains from the same sample are listed, as sequenced in a study of shared clonotypes between healthy human individuals. The table came from immunoSEQ multiplex PCR; TCRdb's copy has only in-frame clones and leaves some out. Here the sample spans about 1.5 million clones, around 98% being singletons. The sequenced sample was naive CD4+ T cells sorted from blood. Subset noted: CD45RA+ positively selected. These receptors originate from a man younger than 45 in good health.

The chain recombines TRBV9 with TRBJ2-2; no definite D call. The CDR3 is 16 residues long. V lost 0 bases, J lost 0 bases, and 9 bases lay in between. Germline values: CDR1 SGDLS, CDR2 YYNGEE. The CDR3 DNA is TGTGCCAGCAGCGTAGTCGCGGCCTCGAACACCGGGGAGCTGTTTTTT. Translation: CASSVVAASNTGELFF.

The CDR3 reads CSVEVRTDSRPLAPSNQPQHF. CDR3 in DNA: TGCAGCGTTGAAGTGCGGACAGATTCTAGACCATTAGCTCCTAGCAATCAGCCCCAGCATTTT. The chain recombines TRBV29-1 with TRBJ1-5, with D perhaps matching TRBD1 (6 bases). Trimming left V 1 base short and J 0 bases short, with 28 bases between. Germline V lookup: CDR1 SQVTM, CDR2 ANQGSEA. CDR3 length equals 21 residues.

The rearrangement links TRBV7-2 to TRBJ2-7, with D unresolved. The CDR3 is made up of 17 amino acids. Germline V gene sequence: CDR1 SGHTA, CDR2 FQGNSA. V was cut by 0 bases and J by 0 bases, with 15 bases left in between. CDR3 coding DNA: TGTGCCAGCAGCTTAGCGCTTTCGCGAGCCAGCTCCTACGAGCAGTACTTC. This codes for CASSLALSRASSYEQYF.

The rearrangement uses TRBV5-1 and TRBJ2-2, with D maybe TRBD2 (6 bases). V lost 3 bases and J 4 bases, leaving 13 bases between the germline ends. CDR3 length equals 15 residues. Germline V gene data show CDR1 as SGHRS and CDR2 as YFSETQ. This CDR3 reads CASSWGTVSTGELFF. CDR3 coding DNA: TGCGCCAGCAGCTGGGGGACTGTCTCCACCGGGGAGCTGTTTTTT.

This chain uses TRBV7-9 with TRBJ1-2; D not certain. V lost 1 base, J lost 4 bases, and 10 bases lay in between. This CDR3 contains 14 residues. From germline, CDR1 is SEHNR and CDR2 FQNEAQ (reference sequence). The CDR3 DNA follows: TGTGCCAGCAGCTTAGTCGGATTGGGCTATGGCTACACCTTC. It specifies CASSLVGLGYGYTF.

This chain connects TRBV5-1 to TRBJ2-1; 10 nucleotides agree with TRBD2. V trimming: 1 base; J trimming: 8 bases; junction bases outside the gene matches: 6. The germline V gene has CDR1 SGHRS and CDR2 YFSETQ. The length of the CDR3 is 15 residues. In DNA, the CDR3 is TGCGCCAGCAGCTTGACCGGGACTAGCGTACATGAGCAGTTCTTC. Encoded protein: CASSLTGTSVHEQFF.

The genes are TRBV5-1 and TRBJ1-1; possible D gene TRBD1, 5 bases. Germline-derived CDR1 and CDR2 are SGHRS and YFSETQ. V lost 1 base, J lost 0 bases, and 10 bases lay in between. The CDR3 is made up of 15 amino acids. The chain's CDR3 is CASSLLGTVNTEAFF. The CDR3 nucleotides read TGCGCCAGCAGCTTGTTGGGGACGGTGAACACTGAAGCTTTCTTT.

This chain joins TRBV28 and TRBJ1-5, with D hard to call. The V gene's germline CDR1 is MDHEN and CDR2 SYDVKM. Trimming took 0 bases from V and 3 from J, leaving 12 bases between them. This CDR3 has 16 amino acids. The CDR3 region is CASSLWRAVSNQPQHF. CDR3 in DNA: TGTGCCAGCAGTTTATGGCGGGCGGTTTCCAATCAGCCCCAGCATTTT.

CDR3 sequence: CASSPPLSGDTQYF. CDR3 DNA: TGCGCCAGCAGCCCTCCCCTTAGCGGCGATACGCAGTATTTT. The chain links TRBV4-1 to TRBJ2-3, with a tentative D call TRBD2 (6 bases). The CDR3 loop spans 14 amino acids. Deletions cut 4 bases from V and 6 bases from J, with 14 bases between. Germline loops: CDR1 MGHRA, CDR2 YSYEKL.

J is TRBJ1-2 and V is TRBV6-5, with D possibly being TRBD1 (6 bases). V shed 6 bases and J shed 4 bases, with 18 bases lying between them. This CDR3 region has 15 residues. Germline assignment: CDR1 MNHEY and CDR2 SVGAGI. This CDR3 is CASRPTGIMGYGYTF. CDR3 DNA: TGTGCCAGCAGACCGACAGGCATCATGGGCTATGGCTACACCTTC.

This sequence joins TRBV5-4 and TRBJ2-1; D might be TRBD2 (5 bases). The CDR3 spans 18 residues. Germline assignment: CDR1 SGHNT and CDR2 YYREEE (reference sequence). V lost 4 bases and J lost 0, with 20 bases in between. CDR3: CASSKVKVTGSSYNEQFF. DNA for the CDR3: TGTGCCAGCAGCAAAGTTAAGGTAACGGGGAGCTCCTACAATGAGCAGTTCTTC.

The chain combines TRBV9 with TRBJ1-1, with a weak D call TRBD1 (5 bases). The CDR3 contains 13 residues. V lost 0 bases, J lost 8 bases, and 11 bases lay in between. Germline CDR1 reads SGDLS; CDR2 reads YYNGEE. The CDR3 loop is CASSVAGTTEAFF. The CDR3 nucleotides read TGTGCCAGCAGCGTAGCGGGGACTACGGAAGCTTTCTTT.

The chain couples TRBV11-2 to TRBJ2-6; D is ambiguous. The germline gives CDR1 SGHAT, CDR2 FQNNGV. Trimming removed 5 bases at V and 0 bases at J, with 11 bases between. The CDR3 length is 16 residues. The CDR3 bases are TGTGCCAGCAGCCTATTACTCAACTCTGGGGCCAACGTCCTGACTTTC. Translated: CASSLLLNSGANVLTF.

The V gene is TRBV5-4, the J gene TRBJ1-1, with unresolved D. The V end was cut by 0 bases, the J end by 4 bases, with 16 bases between. Germline V CDR1 and CDR2: SGHNT, YYREEE (reference sequence). This CDR3 is 16 amino acids long. The DNA for the CDR3 is TGTGCCAGCAGCTTGGAACTCAGGACCACGGGCACTGAAGCTTTCTTT. Translating it yields CASSLELRTTGTEAFF.

The chain carries TRBV7-8 and TRBJ2-2; D assignment may be TRBD1 or TRBD2 (5 bases each). Trimming removed 4 bases from V and 5 bases from J, with 14 bases in between. Germline CDR1 is SGHVS and CDR2 is FQNEAQ. CDR3 size: 15 residues. The CDR3 bases are TGTGCCAGCAGCTCCCGGGGCGGCAGAACCGGGGAGCTGTTTTTT. Its translation: CASSSRGGRTGELFF.

The chain carries TRBV7-2 and TRBJ2-1; 8 bases agree with TRBD2. The germline V gene has CDR1 SGHTA and CDR2 FQGNSA. The ends lost 1 base at V and 7 bases at J; junction bases unmatched: 6. The CDR3 length is 15 residues. The CDR3 loop is CASSLGPGGPNEQFF. The DNA for the CDR3 is TGTGCCAGCAGCTTAGGTCCGGGAGGGCCTAATGAGCAGTTCTTC.

The V call is TRBV4-1, the J call TRBJ2-2, with D hard to call. V was shortened by 5 bases and J by 4 bases, with 11 bases between the two germline ends. CDR1 is MGHRA and CDR2 is YSYEKL in the germline V gene. CDR3 size: 14 residues. The CDR3 DNA reads TGCGCCAGCAGCTGGCAGCCGGGCACCGGGGAGCTGTTTTTT. Translated, it gives CASSWQPGTGELFF.